The entry that follows covers one TCR beta chain sequence. Its binding antigen is unknown. The junction differs from germline at one of its ends, possibly a read error. These data come from a study of somatic reversion in DOCK8 deficiency (dated by TCRdb to 2020 to 2021). Background for the entire study: The study compared T cell receptor beta repertoires of DOCK8-deficient patients, DOCK8-revertant patients and healthy volunteers. The study investigated how somatic reversion of pathogenic DOCK8 variants alters lymphocyte differentiation and function in DOCK8 deficiency. The DOCK8-deficient patients included in the study had already been reported in previous work. Findings and caveats that apply to the study as a whole: The source material for each sample, whole blood versus PBMCs, was not specified per sample in the methods.

The method was multiplex PCR. TRB libraries were generated by one-step amplicon PCR from approximately 100 ng genomic DNA using EuroClonality-NGS primers. Sequencing of the TRB amplicons was done on Illumina MiSeq instruments using 2 x 250 bp version 2 chemistry. On the study's bioinformatics: Primary TRB sequence analysis and V(D)J annotation were performed with IMGT/HighV-QUEST. Once nonfunctional clones had been removed and the data downsampled for comparisons between samples, VDJtools was used to evaluate repertoire diversity and composition. The raw public data were reprocessed by TCRdb itself: fastp quality trimming at Q25, MiXCR clonotype calling, in-frame beta chains only. When rows share a CDR3 protein, they turn into one entry using the most common DNA and genes. The V and J calls were not made by the authors but by TCRdb's processing. Recorded for this sample are under 400 distinct CDR3 sequences; around 18% of them occurred a single time. The ten largest account for less than 45% of the sample.

Genomic DNA for TCR repertoire analysis was extracted from whole blood samples or from PBMCs. From the cysteine up to the phenylalanine, the CDR3 has a length of 15 residues. Just the 45-base CDR3 DNA is kept, in frame starting at base 1. The sequence derives from a human donor with DOCK8 deficiency. Sequenced input: peripheral blood. This chain joins TRBV12-3 or TRBV12-4 to TRBJ2-6; the D gene is perhaps TRBD2, on 6 matching bases. The DNA sequence reads TGTGCCAGCACCCGCACGGGGACTGGGGCCAACGTCCCGACTTTC. Translation gives CASTRTGTGANVPTF.